These 7 T cell receptor beta chains share one sample of origin, sequenced in a study of cytomegalovirus exposure and HLA in healthy donors. 60 Vbeta and 13 Jbeta primers were used in PCR. The table came from immunoSEQ multiplex PCR; TCRdb's copy has only in-frame clones and leaves some out. The sample consists of 150,000 to 200,000 clones, roughly 85% of them appearing once. Material: PBMCs. The receptors were gathered from a male donor in good health and CMV-seronegative.

V gene TRBV7-2 combines with J gene TRBJ2-1, with 9 bases lining up with TRBD2. Germline CDR1 is SGHTA and CDR2 is FQGNSA. The J segment lost 8 bases and the V segment lost 5 bases, leaving 10 bases of the junction unmatched. This CDR3 contains 15 residues. The CDR3 region has the DNA TGTGCCAGCAGCCTCCAGGCTAGCGGGGCGGATGAGCAGTTCTTC. It codes for CASSLQASGADEQFF. The full variable domain, its missing parts supplied by reference TRBV7-2 and TRBJ2-1, is GAGVSQSPSNKVTEKGKDVELRCDPISGHTALYWYRQSLGQGLEFLIYFQGNSAPDKSGLPSDRFSAERTGGSVSTLTIQRTQQEDSAVYLCASSLQASGADEQFFGPGTRLTVL.

The chain combines TRBV6-6 with TRBJ2-1; perhaps TRBD1 as D (8 bases). The V end was cut by 6 bases, the J end by 7 bases, with 16 bases between. The CDR3 is 14 residues long. Germline-derived CDR1 and CDR2 are MNHNY and SVGAGI (reference sequence). This chain's CDR3 is CASRRTGRENEQFF. The CDR3 region has the DNA TGTGCCAGCAGGAGGACAGGGAGGGAAAATGAGCAGTTCTTC.

V is TRBV5-4 and J is TRBJ2-7; a possible D gene is TRBD2 (6 bases). The V end lost 3 bases, the J end lost 5 bases, and 12 bases lay between the germline ends. The CDR3 loop spans 13 amino acids. CDR1 is SGHNT, CDR2 YYREEE, per germline (reference sequence). The DNA of the CDR3 is TGTGCCAGCAGCTGGGAGCGGGTCCACGAGCAGTACTTC. Translating gives CASSWERVHEQYF.

The chain's CDR3 is CASSQDWRDDNQPQHF. The CDR3 DNA reads as TGTGCCAGCAGCCAAGATTGGAGGGATGATAATCAGCCCCAGCATTTT. The chain is built from TRBV4-2 and TRBJ1-5; D gene ambiguous. V lost 0 bases, J lost 4 bases, and 13 bases lay in between. The CDR3 length is 16 residues. The germline gives CDR1 LGHNA, CDR2 YNFKEQ.

This rearrangement joins TRBV27 to TRBJ2-7, with 8 positions matching TRBD1. This CDR3 contains 13 residues. Trimming took 5 bases from V and 2 from J; bases not matched to a gene: 2. The germline V gene encodes CDR1 MNHEY and CDR2 SMNVEV (reference sequence). The CDR3, as DNA: TGTGCCAGCAGTCGGACAGGGCCCTACGAGCAGTACTTC. Translating it yields CASSRTGPYEQYF.

The chain has TRBV27 and TRBJ1-6, with a possible D match to TRBD1 (5 bases). This CDR3 comprises 20 residues. CDR1 is MNHEY, CDR2 SMNVEV, per germline (reference sequence). V lost 5 bases and J lost 0, with 23 bases in between. In nucleotides, the CDR3 is TGTGCCAGCAGTCTACAGGTGGGCCTGCAGGAGACCTCCTATAATTCACCCCTCCACTTT. Translated, it gives CASSLQVGLQETSYNSPLHF.

V usage is TRBV5-4 and J usage is TRBJ2-1; 16 bases map to TRBD2. The CDR3 is made up of 16 amino acids. V lost 3 bases, J lost 4 bases, and 1 base stayed unmatched. CDR1 is SGHNT, CDR2 YYREEE, per germline (reference sequence). CDR3 DNA sequence: TGTGCCAGCAGCTCGGGACTAGCGGGAGGGTACAATGAGCAGTTCTTC. Its protein is CASSSGLAGGYNEQFF.